This TCR beta chain was sequenced for a study of T cell responses to AZD1222 COVID-19 vaccine. Study findings and constraints: The study found vaccine-associated CD4 TCRs spanning spike, dominant at 160-218 and 743-854. Donors in the cohort were predominantly white British and more often female, and clonal diversity was possibly underestimated. The number of AZD1222 recipients seropositive at baseline was only 6 or 7.

The CDR3 extends over 14 amino acids. V was cut by 0 bases and J by 1 base, with 7 bases left in between. Germline V lookup: CDR1 MNHEY, CDR2 SMNVEV (reference sequence). TCRdb's copy holds only in-frame clones and misses some; the assay was immunoSEQ multiplex PCR. The profile shows under 200,000 clones, about 88% of them singletons. On this clone itself: The antigen is unknown.

The source was peripheral blood, collected 28 days after the second AZD1222 dose. This clonotype was sampled from an adult who received the AZD1222 COVID-19 vaccine. The chain joins TRBV27 to TRBJ2-7; D gene unclear. The CDR3: CASSLSVPSYEQYF. As DNA, the CDR3 is TGTGCCAGCAGTTTATCGGTCCCTTCCTACGAGCAGTACTTC.